A single count supports the clone carrying this T cell receptor beta chain. Antigen specificity is unknown. Libraries were made from RNA as TCR cDNA, using a modified protocol. Each CDR3 protein gets one entry after TCRdb re-called the 5' RACE reads with MiXCR. The sample consists of 300,000 to 450,000 distinct CDR3 sequences, about 28% of them appearing once. Trimming pared 5 bases from V and 4 bases from J, leaving 11 bases between. The CDR3 runs to 13 residues. The data were obtained in a study of identical twins' blood T cells. Broader study findings: Shared CDR3 clonotype counts between two donors mainly tracked the product of their cloneset sizes, twins included. Each donor's most abundant TCRbeta clonotypes shared more CDR3 sequences with her twin than unrelated donors.

Sequencing input: PBMCs. The gene calls are TRBV12-3 or TRBV12-4 and TRBJ1-2; D is ambiguous. The receptor comes from a woman aged 18-49 years in good health. For the CDR3, the DNA is TGTGCCAGCAGTCGAGTATCTGCCTATGGCTACACCTTC. It is translated as CASSRVSAYGYTF.